This record covers a single TCR beta chain. These data originate in a study of blood T cells in healthy people across ages. The authors ran a second PCR of roughly 7 to 11 cycles using a sample-barcoded 5' primer and a J-beta primer mix. TCRdb recomputed calls from the 5' RACE reads with MiXCR, one row per CDR3 protein. The repertoire holds some 1.5 million distinct CDR3 sequences, with approximately 30% as singletons. The CDR3 covers 14 residues. Germline trimming cut 4 bases from V and 6 bases from J; bases unmatched to any gene: 5. Germline-derived CDR1 and CDR2 are SGHRS and YFSETQ. This TCR was recovered from a woman between 25 and 40 years old in good health. Sequencing was carried out using blood. The chain employs TRBV5-1 and TRBJ2-7; 12 positions agree with TRBD2. CDR3 DNA sequence: TGCGCCAGCAGCCGGACTAGCGGGATATCCGAGCAGTACTTC. This translates into CASSRTSGISEQYF.